This TCR beta chain is drawn from a study of blood T cells in healthy people across ages. Caucasian individuals from Russia who were healthy and aged about 6 to 95 acted as donors. CDR1 SGHRS and CDR2 YFSETQ come from the germline V gene. Trimming removed 2 bases at V and 7 bases at J, with 13 bases between. The CDR3 totals 13 residues. Using a J-beta primer mix together with a sample-barcoded 5' primer, a second PCR was run for roughly 7 to 11 cycles. Tags on each cDNA molecule came from a template-switch adaptor with 12 random nucleotides. Via MiXCR, TCRdb re-called the 5' RACE reads, giving one row per CDR3 protein. The data contain about 840,000 distinct CDR3 sequences, almost 30% of them singletons. These records were also assigned to another study, of T cells of mothers and their children. From that paper: Researchers put all of the extracted RNA into cDNA synthesis, using roughly 1.5 ug per 15 ul. Mother-child pairs who were related displayed a slightly higher overlap than unrelated pairs, a difference that was non-significant.

V is TRBV5-1 and J is TRBJ2-7; D possibly corresponds to TRBD1 (6 bases). The sequencing input was blood. This sequence was found in a woman aged 40 to 50 in good health. Here the CDR3 reads CASSLTGSREQYF. CDR3 DNA: TGCGCCAGCAGCTTAACAGGGAGCAGAGAGCAGTACTTC.